The rows below give T cell receptor beta chains drawn from one sample of a study of lymphopenia after photon versus proton radiotherapy. Data came from immunoSEQ multiplex PCR; TCRdb stores just in-frame clones and leaves some out. The data show just over 40,000 clones, with about 82% seen just once and around a tenth held by the top ten. This sample comprised peripheral blood, obtained from a patient treated with proton-based radiotherapy. Every receptor here comes from a woman between 70 and 85 years old with pancreatic cancer. Some clones in this sample may be carry-over from other donors' samples. Both conserved end residues are part of each CDR3. A D gene is named only where the DNA matches it firmly. A clone size is listed for some rows: how often the clone was seen (once, few, many), or a class if it is expanded.

TRBV6-9	-	TRBD2	TRBJ2-7	TGTGCCAGCAGCCCAGCGGGATTTCGGTACGAGCAGTACTTC	CASSPAGFRYEQYF
TRBV5-1	-	-	TRBJ1-1	TGCGCCAGCAGCTCCCTGGTTGGGAACACTGAAGCTTTCTTT	CASSSLVGNTEAFF
TRBV10-3	once	-	TRBJ2-5	TGTGCCATCAGCGGAGGGACGCAAGAGACCCAGTACTTC	CAISGGTQETQYF
TRBV29-1	few	TRBD1	TRBJ1-2	TGCAGCGTTGCATCGGGACAGGGTCTTCCCACCTTC	CSVASGQGLPTF
TRBV18	once	-	TRBJ2-1	TGTGCCAGCTCACCGAGACAGGACTACAATGAGCAGTTCTTC	CASSPRQDYNEQFF
TRBV2	-	TRBD1	TRBJ1-4	TGTGCCAGCACCCCCGGCGGGACAGAGAATGAAAAACTGTTTTTT	CASTPGGTENEKLFF
TRBV7-9	-	-	TRBJ2-2	TGTGCCAGCAGCTTAGTGACCACCGGGGAGCTGTTTTTT	CASSLVTTGELFF
TRBV4-1	-	TRBD2	TRBJ2-7	TGCGCCAGCAGCCCTGGACTAGCGTCGATCTCCTACGAGCAGTACTTC	CASSPGLASISYEQYF
TRBV4-1	-	-	TRBJ1-1	TGCGCCAGCAGCCAACCCGGACAGAACACTGAAGCTTTCTTT	CASSQPGQNTEAFF
TRBV7-9	medium-sized	-	TRBJ1-2	TGTGCCAGCAGCCGAGAGGGGGGCGGCTACACCTTC	CASSREGGGYTF
TRBV7-2	-	TRBD1	TRBJ2-6	TGTGCCAGCAGCCCGGACAGGGGAGCTTCTGGGGCCAACGTCCTGACTTTC	CASSPDRGASGANVLTF
TRBV5-1	-	-	TRBJ2-3	TGCGCCAGCTATGACCCACTAATCACAGATACGCAGTATTTT	CASYDPLITDTQYF
TRBV6-1	-	TRBD1	TRBJ1-4	TGTGCCAGCAGCCACGCGGGACAGGGTACTGAAAAACTGTTTTTT	CASSHAGQGTEKLFF
TRBV7-2	-	TRBD2	TRBJ2-5	TGTGCCAGCAGCTTAGACCTAGCGGGACCAGAGACCCAGTACTTC	CASSLDLAGPETQYF
TRBV7-2	-	-	TRBJ2-7	TGTGCCAGCAGCCTGATGGGCGGGATGAGCTCCTACGAGCAGTACTTC	CASSLMGGMSSYEQYF
TRBV6-5	once	TRBD1	TRBJ1-1	TGTGCCAGCAGTCGGGACAGGGACACTGAAGCTTTCTTT	CASSRDRDTEAFF
TRBV6-5	-	-	TRBJ2-1	TGTGCCAGCAGTTACTCGAATCGTGGAGCCTACAATGAGCAGTTCTTC	CASSYSNRGAYNEQFF
TRBV27	-	-	TRBJ2-3	TGTGCCAGCACTAGGGGAGATACGCAGTATTTT	CASTRGDTQYF
TRBV19	-	TRBD2	TRBJ2-1	TGTGCCAGTAGTATAGCGCCTAGCGGGAGTAATTATGAGCAGTTCTTC	CASSIAPSGSNYEQFF
TRBV5-8	-	-	TRBJ2-7	TGTGCCAGCAGCTCGTATATAGGAGGGGTATCCTACGAGCAGTACTTC	CASSSYIGGVSYEQYF